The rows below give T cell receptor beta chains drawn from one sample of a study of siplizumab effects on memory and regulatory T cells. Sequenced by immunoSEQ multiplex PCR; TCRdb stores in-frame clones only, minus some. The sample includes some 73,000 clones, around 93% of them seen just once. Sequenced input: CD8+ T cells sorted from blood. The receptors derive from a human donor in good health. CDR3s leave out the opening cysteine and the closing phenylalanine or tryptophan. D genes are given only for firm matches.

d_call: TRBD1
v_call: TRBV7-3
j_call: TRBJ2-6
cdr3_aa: ASSPGTGTGANVLT

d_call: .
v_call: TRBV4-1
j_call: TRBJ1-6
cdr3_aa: ASSHARDGYSPLH

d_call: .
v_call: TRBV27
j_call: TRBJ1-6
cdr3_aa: ASSLSAESSYNSPLH

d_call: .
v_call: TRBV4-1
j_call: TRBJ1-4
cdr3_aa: ASSQVSNEKLF

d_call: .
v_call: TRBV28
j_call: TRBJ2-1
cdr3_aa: ASSFRARLDEQF

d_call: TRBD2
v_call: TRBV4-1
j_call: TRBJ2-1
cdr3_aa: ASSQDPASGEQF

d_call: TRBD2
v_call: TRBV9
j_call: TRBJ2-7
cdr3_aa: ASNPAGGPNYEQY

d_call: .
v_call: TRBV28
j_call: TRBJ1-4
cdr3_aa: ASRQQGDEKLF

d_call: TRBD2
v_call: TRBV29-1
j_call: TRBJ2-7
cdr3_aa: SVLASGGTSYEQY

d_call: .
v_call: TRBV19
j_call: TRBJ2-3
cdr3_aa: ASTLDRSTDTQY

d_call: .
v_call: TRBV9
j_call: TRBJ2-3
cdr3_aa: ASSAGLLWDTQY

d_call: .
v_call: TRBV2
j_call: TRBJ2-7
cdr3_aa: ASSHTTTGAYEQY

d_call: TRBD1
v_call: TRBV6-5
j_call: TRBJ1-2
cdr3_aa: ASSYASGGSGYT

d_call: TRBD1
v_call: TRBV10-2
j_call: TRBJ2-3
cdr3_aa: ASSDGTASTDTQY

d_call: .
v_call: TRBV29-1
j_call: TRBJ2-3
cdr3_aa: SVEGTEKSTDTQY

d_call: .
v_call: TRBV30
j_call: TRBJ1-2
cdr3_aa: ACKTVYGYT

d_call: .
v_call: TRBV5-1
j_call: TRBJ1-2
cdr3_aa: ASSLGRYYGYT

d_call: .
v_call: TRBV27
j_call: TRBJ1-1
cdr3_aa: ASSLVGGHTEAF